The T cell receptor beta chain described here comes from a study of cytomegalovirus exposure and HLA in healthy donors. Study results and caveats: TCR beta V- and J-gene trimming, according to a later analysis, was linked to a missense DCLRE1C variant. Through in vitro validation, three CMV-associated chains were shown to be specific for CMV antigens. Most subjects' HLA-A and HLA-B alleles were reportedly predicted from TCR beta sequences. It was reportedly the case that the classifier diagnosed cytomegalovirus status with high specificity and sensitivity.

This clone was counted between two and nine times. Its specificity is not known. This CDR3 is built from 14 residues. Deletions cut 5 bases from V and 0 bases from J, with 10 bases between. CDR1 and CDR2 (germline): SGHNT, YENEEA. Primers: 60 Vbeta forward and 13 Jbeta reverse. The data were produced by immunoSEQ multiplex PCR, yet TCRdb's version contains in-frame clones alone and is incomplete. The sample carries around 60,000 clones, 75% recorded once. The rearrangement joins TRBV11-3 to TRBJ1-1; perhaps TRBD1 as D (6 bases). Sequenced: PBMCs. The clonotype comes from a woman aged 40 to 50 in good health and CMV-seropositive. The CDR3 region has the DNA TGTGCCAGCAGCCCCGGGACACTGAACACTGAAGCTTTCTTT. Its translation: CASSPGTLNTEAFF.